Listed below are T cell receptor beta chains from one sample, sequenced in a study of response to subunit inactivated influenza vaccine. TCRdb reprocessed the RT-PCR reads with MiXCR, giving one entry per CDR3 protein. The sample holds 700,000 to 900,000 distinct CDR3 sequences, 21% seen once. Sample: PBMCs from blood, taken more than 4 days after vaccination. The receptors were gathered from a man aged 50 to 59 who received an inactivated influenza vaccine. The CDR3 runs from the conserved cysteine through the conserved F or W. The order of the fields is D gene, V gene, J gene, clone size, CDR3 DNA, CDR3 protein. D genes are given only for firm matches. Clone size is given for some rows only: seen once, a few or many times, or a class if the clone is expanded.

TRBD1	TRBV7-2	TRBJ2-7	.	TGTGCCAGCAGCTTAGCAGGGGGCGCCCCGTGGGAGCAGTACTTC	CASSLAGGAPWEQYF
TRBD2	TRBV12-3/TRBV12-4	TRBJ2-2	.	TGTGCCAGCAGTTTAGCGGGAGGGCCCGGCACCGGGGAGCTGTTTTTT	CASSLAGGPGTGELFF
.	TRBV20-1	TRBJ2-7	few	TGCAGTGCTAGTCGGAAAAACTACTACGAGCAGTACTTC	CSASRKNYYEQYF
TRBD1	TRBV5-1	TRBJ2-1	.	TGCGCCAGCAGCTCCGGACAGGGCGATGAGCAGTTCTTC	CASSSGQGDEQFF
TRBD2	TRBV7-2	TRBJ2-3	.	TGTGCCAGCAGCTTAGCTCGGCTAAAGGGAGGGTCGCAGTATTTT	CASSLARLKGGSQYF
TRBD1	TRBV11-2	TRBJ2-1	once	TGTGCCAGCAGCCCAAAGGGGGCGAGCTCCTACAATGAGCAGTTCTTC	CASSPKGASSYNEQFF
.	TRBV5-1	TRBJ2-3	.	TGCGCCAGCAGCATGTCTAGCACAGATACGCAGTATTTT	CASSMSSTDTQYF
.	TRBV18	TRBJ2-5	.	TGTGCCAGCTCACCACATACTCTAGAGACCCAGTACTTC	CASSPHTLETQYF
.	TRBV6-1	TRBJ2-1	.	TGTGCCAGCAGTGAAGCGTGGGGGATAGGCAATGAGCAGTTCTTC	CASSEAWGIGNEQFF
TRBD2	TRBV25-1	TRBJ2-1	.	TGTGCCAGCAGTGAACCAGCGGGAGGGCCTTACAATGAGCAGTTCTTC	CASSEPAGGPYNEQFF
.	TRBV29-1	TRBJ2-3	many	TGCAGCGTTGAGGGCAGGATCACAGATACGCAGTATTTT	CSVEGRITDTQYF
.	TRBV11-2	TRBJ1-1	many	TGTGCCAGCAGCTTAGGGACCCCGAACACTGAAGCTTTCTTT	CASSLGTPNTEAFF
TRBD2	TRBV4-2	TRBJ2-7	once	TGTGCCAGCAGCCAACGGGAGGGCTCCTACGAGCAGTACTTC	CASSQREGSYEQYF
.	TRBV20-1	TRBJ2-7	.	TGCAGTGCTAGCGGGATTCCTATCTCCTACGAGCAGTACTTC	CSASGIPISYEQYF
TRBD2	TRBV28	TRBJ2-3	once	TGTGCCAGCAGCGACGGGCGGGAGGGGGCAGATACGCAGTATTTT	CASSDGREGADTQYF
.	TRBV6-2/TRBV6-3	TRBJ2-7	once	TGTGCCAGCAGTTCCCAGGGAAGAAACGAGCAGTACTTC	CASSSQGRNEQYF
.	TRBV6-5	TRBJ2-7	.	TGTGCCAGCAGTTACTCGGACGCAGGCCGGTCCTACGAGCAGTACTTC	CASSYSDAGRSYEQYF
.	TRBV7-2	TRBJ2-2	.	TGTGCCAGCAGGGGGTGGGGGACCGGGGAGCTGTTTTTT	CASRGWGTGELFF
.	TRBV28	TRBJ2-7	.	TGTGCCAGCAATCTACCGGGACCCTCCTACGAGCAGTACTTC	CASNLPGPSYEQYF
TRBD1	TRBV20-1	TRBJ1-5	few	TGCAGTGCTAATCAGGGGGCTAATCAGCCCCAGCATTTT	CSANQGANQPQHF
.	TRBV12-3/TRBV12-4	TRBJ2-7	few	TGTGCCAGCAGCCACTCTGGGGGGCCCTACGAGCAGTACTTC	CASSHSGGPYEQYF
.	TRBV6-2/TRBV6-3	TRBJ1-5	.	TGTGCCAGCAGGCGCGACAGGAATCAGCCCCAGCATTTT	CASRRDRNQPQHF
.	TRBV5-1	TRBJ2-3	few	TGCGCCAGCAGCTTGGCAACGGATTTCACAGATACGCAGTATTTT	CASSLATDFTDTQYF
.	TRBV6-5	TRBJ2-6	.	TGTGCCAGCAGTTACGACTCTGGGGCCAACGTCCTGACTTTC	CASSYDSGANVLTF
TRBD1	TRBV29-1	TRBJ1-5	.	TGCAGCGTTAAGACAGGGGGCAACGATCAGCCCCAGCATTTT	CSVKTGGNDQPQHF
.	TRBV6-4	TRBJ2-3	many	TGTGCCAGCAGTGACTCGGGGGGTAGTGGCACAGATACGCAGTATTTT	CASSDSGGSGTDTQYF
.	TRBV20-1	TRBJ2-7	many	TGCAGTGCTACCCCGGCGGCTTCCTACGAGCAGTACTTC	CSATPAASYEQYF
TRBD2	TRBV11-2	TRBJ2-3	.	TGTGCCAGCAGCTCGGGGGGGCCGCAGTATTTT	CASSSGGPQYF
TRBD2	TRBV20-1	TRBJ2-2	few	TGCAGTGCTAGAGCGGGAGCTAGCGGGAGTCGAGCCGGGGAGCTGTTTTTT	CSARAGASGSRAGELFF
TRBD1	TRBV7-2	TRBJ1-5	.	TGTGCCAGCAGCTTGGACAGGGCTAGCAATCAGCCCCAGCATTTT	CASSLDRASNQPQHF
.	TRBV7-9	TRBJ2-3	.	TGTGCCAGCAGCCCAACACTAGCCAGGGCCTCAGATACGCAGTATTTT	CASSPTLARASDTQYF
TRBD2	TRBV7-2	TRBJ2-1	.	TGTGCCAGCAGCTCAAGACTAGCGGGGGGGCTTCACGATGAGCAGTTCTTC	CASSSRLAGGLHDEQFF
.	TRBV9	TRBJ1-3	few	TGTGCCAGCAGCGTAGCTACGTCCACCGCTGGAAACACCATATATTTT	CASSVATSTAGNTIYF
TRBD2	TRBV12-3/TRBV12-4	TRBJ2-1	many	TGTGCCAGCAGTTTGGAGCGGGGAAATGAGCAGTTCTTC	CASSLERGNEQFF
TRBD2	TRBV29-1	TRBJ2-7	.	TGCAGCGTTGGTCCTAGCGGGGCCTACGAGCAGTACTTC	CSVGPSGAYEQYF
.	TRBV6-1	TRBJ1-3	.	TGTGCCAGCAGTCGGGGCCCACTCTCTGGAAACACCATATTTTTT	CASSRGPLSGNTIFF
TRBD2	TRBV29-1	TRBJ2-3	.	TGCAGCGTTGATCACGGGGGGGTCACAGATACGCAGTATTTT	CSVDHGGVTDTQYF
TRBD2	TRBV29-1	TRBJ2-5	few	TGCAGCGTTCCTAGCGGGAGCCGCGAGACCCAGTACTTC	CSVPSGSRETQYF
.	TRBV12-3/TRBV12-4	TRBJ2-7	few	TGTGCCAGCAGAAGACTAGTCGGCGAGCAGTACTTC	CASRRLVGEQYF
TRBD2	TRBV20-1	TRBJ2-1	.	TGCAGTGCTAAGCGGGGGTCGGGGGTGAATGAGCAGTTCTTC	CSAKRGSGVNEQFF
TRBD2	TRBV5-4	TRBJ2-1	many	TGTGCCAGCAGCTTAGCGGGAGGGCCCAGCAATGAGCAGTTCTTC	CASSLAGGPSNEQFF
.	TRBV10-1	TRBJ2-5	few	TGCGCCAGCAGTGGAAGCACGGTGGAGACCCAGTACTTC	CASSGSTVETQYF
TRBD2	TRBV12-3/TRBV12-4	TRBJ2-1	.	TGTGCCAGCAGCACCGGGACTAGCGTCTCCTACAATGAGCAGTTCTTC	CASSTGTSVSYNEQFF
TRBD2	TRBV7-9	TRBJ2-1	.	TGTGCCAGCAGCCCGGGTATCGGACTAGACAATGAGCAGTTCTTC	CASSPGIGLDNEQFF
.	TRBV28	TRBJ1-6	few	TGTGCCAGCAGGGCTCGGGGAAATAATTCACCCCTCCACTTT	CASRARGNNSPLHF
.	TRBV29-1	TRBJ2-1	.	TGCAGCGTAGGGACTGGAAGATACAATGAGCAGTTCTTC	CSVGTGRYNEQFF
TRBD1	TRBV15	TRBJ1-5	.	TGTGCCACCAGCAGAGGGGGGACAGGGATCGAGTACCAGCCCCAGCATTTT	CATSRGGTGIEYQPQHF
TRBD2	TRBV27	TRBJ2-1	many	TGTGCCAGCAGCCGTAGCGGGAGCATCTACAATGAGCAGTTCTTC	CASSRSGSIYNEQFF